This record covers a single TCR beta chain. What it binds is not known. Profiling relied on immunoSEQ multiplex PCR, and the TCRdb table lists in-frame clones only, not all of them. This table has about 92,000 clones, roughly 90% appearing once. These data are taken from a study of T cells in localized non-small cell lung cancer. Study results and limitations: Adjacent lung tissue had a median roughly 62 of the top 100 clones found in the tumor.

In germline, CDR1 is SGHTA, CDR2 FQGNSA. The CDR3 runs to 14 residues. Trimming took off 8 bases at V and 2 bases at J, with 13 bases between the two ends. This material consisted of PBMCs, taken before any cancer treatment. The TCR comes from a woman aged 35-75 years with stage II squamous cell lung carcinoma. The V and J genes are TRBV7-2 and TRBJ1-5; D perhaps matches TRBD1 (6 bases). The CDR3 region is CASQQGRGNQPQHF. CDR3 sequence (DNA): TGTGCCAGCCAACAGGGTAGAGGCAATCAGCCCCAGCATTTT.